Below, one T cell receptor (beta chain) is given with its context. Its antigen is unidentified. The sample belongs to a study of cytotoxic CD8 clonotypes in ibrutinib-treated CLL. Findings and limits, study-wide: Sustained-remission and progressing patients had unequal sampling times.

TCRdb's table, derived via immunoSEQ multiplex PCR, lists solely in-frame clones and lacks some. The data show approximately 130,000 clones, around four fifths seen once. The TCR sequence derives from a human donor with chronic lymphocytic leukemia. Sequenced material: PBMCs, taken after 24 months of ibrutinib treatment.

CDR3: CASSPGWSGTEAFF. The CDR3 nucleotides are TGTGCCAGCAGCCCGGGGTGGTCGGGGACTGAAGCTTTCTTT. The genes are TRBV5-4 and TRBJ1-1; D is unclear. V lost 4 bases and J 5 bases, leaving 15 bases between the germline ends. This CDR3 has 14 residues. Germline loops: CDR1 SGHNT, CDR2 YYREEE (reference sequence).